The rows below give T cell receptor beta chains drawn from one sample of a study of cytomegalovirus exposure and HLA in healthy donors. The assay was immunoSEQ multiplex PCR, and TCRdb's table has in-frame clones only and misses some. The sample has 35,000 to 55,000 clones; about 60% are singletons. The sample was PBMCs. Receptors were obtained from a human donor in good health. CDR3s include the opening cysteine and the closing phenylalanine or tryptophan. D genes are given only for firm matches. Only some rows state a clone size, as once, few, many or a class for expanded clones.

clone size,V gene,J gene,D gene,CDR3 protein,CDR3 DNA
.,TRBV2,TRBJ1-1,.,CASSGGGLSEAFF,TGTGCCAGCAGTGGAGGAGGACTCTCTGAAGCTTTCTTT
.,TRBV4-1,TRBJ2-6,.,CASSHRGGTGANVLTF,TGCGCCAGCAGCCACCGGGGTGGGACTGGGGCCAACGTCCTGACTTTC
.,TRBV7-9,TRBJ2-1,.,CASSLASGTFFYNEQFF,TGTGCCAGCAGCTTAGCGTCTGGCACCTTCTTCTACAATGAGCAGTTCTTC
few,TRBV4-2,TRBJ1-2,.,CASSHLKGLRGANYGYTF,TGTGCCAGCAGCCATTTAAAAGGGTTGCGGGGAGCGAACTATGGCTACACCTTC
.,TRBV18,TRBJ2-7,TRBD2,CATRLAGAGLVGEQYF,TGTGCCACCCGACTAGCGGGGGCTGGGCTCGTCGGCGAGCAGTACTTC
.,TRBV5-1,TRBJ2-4,TRBD1,CASSSGQGTQYF,TGCGCCAGCAGCTCGGGACAGGGGACTCAGTACTTC
.,TRBV5-4,TRBJ2-3,TRBD2,CASSLRLAGGRVDTQYF,TGTGCCAGCAGCTTAAGACTAGCGGGGGGAAGGGTCGATACGCAGTATTTT
few,TRBV19,TRBJ1-4,.,CASSTGLLLGNEKLFF,TGTGCCAGTAGTACCGGACTCCTGCTCGGGAATGAAAAACTGTTTTTT
.,TRBV18,TRBJ2-5,.,CASSPASEGETQYF,TGTGCCAGCTCACCAGCTAGCGAAGGGGAGACCCAGTACTTC
.,TRBV10-1,TRBJ2-7,TRBD2,CASSDAGGEYEQYF,TGCGCCAGCAGTGACGCGGGGGGGGAATACGAGCAGTACTTC
.,TRBV7-9,TRBJ2-7,TRBD1,CASSLGDRVPYEQYF,TGTGCCAGCAGCTTAGGAGACAGGGTCCCCTACGAGCAGTACTTC
.,TRBV9,TRBJ2-1,TRBD1,CASSFGTGANNEQFF,TGTGCCAGCAGTTTCGGGACAGGGGCGAACAATGAGCAGTTCTTC
.,TRBV7-8,TRBJ2-5,.,CASSGQFRETQYF,TGTGCCAGCAGCGGACAGTTCCGAGAGACCCAGTACTTC
few,TRBV2,TRBJ1-2,TRBD1,CASSGLGQGMGGYTF,TGTGCCAGCAGTGGCCTAGGACAGGGGATGGGTGGCTACACCTTC
few,TRBV7-2,TRBJ1-2,.,CASSYQTANYGYTF,TGTGCCAGCAGCTACCAGACAGCTAACTATGGCTACACCTTC
.,TRBV30,TRBJ1-5,.,CAWTLVPGQPQHF,TGTGCCTGGACCCTCGTCCCAGGACAGCCCCAGCATTTT
.,TRBV4-1,TRBJ1-1,.,CASSQLNRDEAFF,TGCGCCAGCAGCCAACTTAACAGGGACGAGGCTTTCTTT
.,TRBV5-1,TRBJ1-2,TRBD1,CASSSDRLYGYTF,TGCGCCAGCAGCTCGGACAGGCTCTATGGCTACACCTTC
few,TRBV5-1,TRBJ1-4,TRBD1,CASSWGQRNEKLFF,TGCGCCAGCAGCTGGGGACAGCGAAATGAAAAACTGTTTTTT
.,TRBV6-5,TRBJ2-7,.,CASSSDNSYEQYF,TGTGCCAGCAGTTCTGACAACTCCTACGAGCAGTACTTC
.,TRBV5-1,TRBJ1-2,.,CASSLVVRGDGYTF,TGCGCCAGCAGCTTGGTCGTAAGGGGCGATGGCTACACCTTC
.,TRBV5-6,TRBJ2-7,.,CASLDRTYEQYF,TGTGCCAGCCTAGACAGGACCTACGAGCAGTACTTC
few,TRBV30,TRBJ2-7,TRBD1,CAWNHGTVYEQYF,TGTGCCTGGAACCACGGGACAGTCTACGAGCAGTACTTC
.,TRBV5-8,TRBJ2-7,.,CASSLGYTAFSYEQYF,TGTGCCAGCAGCTTGGGGTATACCGCGTTCTCCTACGAGCAGTACTTC
.,TRBV6-5,TRBJ2-5,.,CASSYSQGGGTQYF,TGTGCCAGCAGTTACTCGCAGGGGGGAGGGACCCAGTACTTC
.,TRBV6-5,TRBJ1-1,.,CASSYYGGAFF,TGTGCCAGCAGTTACTACGGGGGAGCTTTCTTT
once,TRBV7-9,TRBJ1-2,TRBD1,CAGAGTGDYGYTF,TGTGCCGGAGCCGGGACAGGGGATTATGGCTACACCTTC
few,TRBV19,TRBJ2-1,.,CAALGRGRHEQFF,TGTGCCGCCCTTGGCAGGGGCAGGCATGAGCAGTTCTTC